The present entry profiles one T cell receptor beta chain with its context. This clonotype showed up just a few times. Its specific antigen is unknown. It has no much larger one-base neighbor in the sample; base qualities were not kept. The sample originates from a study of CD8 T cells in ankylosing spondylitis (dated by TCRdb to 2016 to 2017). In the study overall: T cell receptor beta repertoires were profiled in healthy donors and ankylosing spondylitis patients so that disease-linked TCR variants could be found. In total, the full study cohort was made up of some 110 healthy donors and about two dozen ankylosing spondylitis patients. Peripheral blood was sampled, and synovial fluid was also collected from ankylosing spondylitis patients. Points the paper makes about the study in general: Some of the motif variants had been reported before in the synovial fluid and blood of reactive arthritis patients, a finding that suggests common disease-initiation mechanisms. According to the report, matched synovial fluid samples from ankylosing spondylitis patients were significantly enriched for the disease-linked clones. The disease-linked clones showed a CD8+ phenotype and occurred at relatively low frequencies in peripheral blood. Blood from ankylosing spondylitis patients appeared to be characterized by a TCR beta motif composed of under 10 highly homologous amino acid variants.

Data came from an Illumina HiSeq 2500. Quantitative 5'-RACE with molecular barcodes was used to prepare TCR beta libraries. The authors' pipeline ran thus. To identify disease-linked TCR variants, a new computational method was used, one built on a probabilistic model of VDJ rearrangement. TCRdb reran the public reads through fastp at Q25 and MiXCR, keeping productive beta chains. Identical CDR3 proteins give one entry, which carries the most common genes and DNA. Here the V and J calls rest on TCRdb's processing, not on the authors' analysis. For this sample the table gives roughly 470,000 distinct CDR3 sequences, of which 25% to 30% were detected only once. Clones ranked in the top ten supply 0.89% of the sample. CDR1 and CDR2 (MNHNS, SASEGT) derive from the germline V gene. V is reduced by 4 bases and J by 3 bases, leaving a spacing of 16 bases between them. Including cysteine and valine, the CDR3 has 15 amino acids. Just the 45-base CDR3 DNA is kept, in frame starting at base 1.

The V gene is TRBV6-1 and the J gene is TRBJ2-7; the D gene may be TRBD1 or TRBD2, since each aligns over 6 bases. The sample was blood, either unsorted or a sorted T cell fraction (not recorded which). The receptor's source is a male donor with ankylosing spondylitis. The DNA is TGTGCCAGCAGTGCCAGAGGGGGGCGCATCTACGAGCAGTACGTC. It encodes CASSARGGRIYEQYV.